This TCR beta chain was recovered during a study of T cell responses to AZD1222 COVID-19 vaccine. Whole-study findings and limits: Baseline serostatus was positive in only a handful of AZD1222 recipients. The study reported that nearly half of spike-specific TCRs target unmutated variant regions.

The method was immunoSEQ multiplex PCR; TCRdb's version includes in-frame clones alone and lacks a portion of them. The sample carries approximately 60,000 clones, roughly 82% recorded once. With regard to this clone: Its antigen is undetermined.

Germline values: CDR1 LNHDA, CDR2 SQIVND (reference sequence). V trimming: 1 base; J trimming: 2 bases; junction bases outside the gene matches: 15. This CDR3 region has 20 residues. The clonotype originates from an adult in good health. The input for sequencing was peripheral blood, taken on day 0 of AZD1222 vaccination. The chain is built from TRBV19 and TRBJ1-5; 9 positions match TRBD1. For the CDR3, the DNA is TGTGCCAGTAGTATAGTAGGTAGGACAGGGGTAAGGTTCGGCAATCAGCCCCAGCATTTT. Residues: CASSIVGRTGVRFGNQPQHF.